This T cell receptor beta chain was sequenced in a study of shared clonotypes between healthy human individuals. The study drew all its donors from Caucasian adults living in Nashville, Tennessee. Germline CDR1 reads SGHAT; CDR2 reads FQNNGV. V gave up 0 bases and J gave up 5 bases, with 13 bases separating them. There are 15 residues in the CDR3. Clones were sequenced by immunoSEQ multiplex PCR, and TCRdb holds only the in-frame ones, with some missing. The data show 850,000 to 1,200,000 clones, 60% to 80% seen once. This receptor was obtained from a man aged 18 to 35 in good health. V and J are TRBV11-2 and TRBJ1-2; no clear D. The sequencing sample was made of memory CD4+ T cells sorted from blood. Noted subset: CD45RA-negative fraction. The CDR3 reads CASSLDPGSRYGYTF. The CDR3 DNA sequence: TGTGCCAGCAGCTTAGACCCCGGGAGCAGATATGGCTACACCTTC.